Included here is one TCR beta chain sequence, with context. The CDR3 is 15 residues long. From germline, CDR1 is LGHNA and CDR2 YSLEER. Trimming took 1 base from V and 1 from J, leaving 8 bases between them. This sample is part of a study of blood T cell repertoires in COVID-19. Study background: Collection of acute and convalescent COVID-19 samples took place in the United States, Italy and Spain. PBMCs, B-cell-depleted T cells, or T cells provided the cDNA or gDNA that made up the material.

How the authors handled the data: Nucleated cell number was recorded as an estimate derived from reference gene primer amplification. Assay used: immunoSEQ multiplex PCR; TCRdb lists only in-frame clones, some missing. V, J and clone size derive from that table, while D and trimming were established from the DNA sequence. This sample yields fewer than 300,000 clones, of which roughly 85% are seen a single time; 3.1% belongs to the top ten. Material: peripheral blood. The clonotype was recovered from a woman in her late teens or twenties with acute or convalescent COVID-19. The chain joins TRBV4-3 to TRBJ1-3; D remains ambiguous. The chain's CDR3 is CASSQGVTSGNTIYF. For the CDR3, the DNA is TGCGCCAGCAGCCAAGGCGTGACATCTGGAAACACCATATATTTT.